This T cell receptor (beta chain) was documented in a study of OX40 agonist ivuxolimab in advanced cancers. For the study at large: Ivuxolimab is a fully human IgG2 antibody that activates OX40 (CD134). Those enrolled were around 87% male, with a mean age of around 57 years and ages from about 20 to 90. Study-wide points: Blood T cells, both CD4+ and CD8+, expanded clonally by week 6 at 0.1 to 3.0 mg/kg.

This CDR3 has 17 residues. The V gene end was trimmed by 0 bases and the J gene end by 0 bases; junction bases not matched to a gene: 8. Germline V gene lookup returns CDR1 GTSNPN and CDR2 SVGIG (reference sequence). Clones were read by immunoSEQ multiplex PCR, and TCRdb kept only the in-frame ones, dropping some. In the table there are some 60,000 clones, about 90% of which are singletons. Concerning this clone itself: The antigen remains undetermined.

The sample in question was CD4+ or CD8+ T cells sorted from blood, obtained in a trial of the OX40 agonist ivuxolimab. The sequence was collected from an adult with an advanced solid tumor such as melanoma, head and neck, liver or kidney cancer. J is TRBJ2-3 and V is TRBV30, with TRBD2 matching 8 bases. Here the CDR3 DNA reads TGTGCCTGGAGTGTACAGTGGCTAGCGGGTAGCACAGATACGCAGTATTTT. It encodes CAWSVQWLAGSTDTQYF.